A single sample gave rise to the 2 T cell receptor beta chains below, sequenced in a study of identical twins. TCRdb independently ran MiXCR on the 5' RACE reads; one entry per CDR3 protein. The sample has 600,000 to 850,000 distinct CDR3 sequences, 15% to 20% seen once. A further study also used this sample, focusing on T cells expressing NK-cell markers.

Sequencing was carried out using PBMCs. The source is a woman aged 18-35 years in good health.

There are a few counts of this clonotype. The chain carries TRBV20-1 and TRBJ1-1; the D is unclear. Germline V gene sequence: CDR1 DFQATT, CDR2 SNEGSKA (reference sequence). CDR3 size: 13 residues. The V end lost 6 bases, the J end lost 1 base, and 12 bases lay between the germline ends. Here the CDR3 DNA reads TGCAGTGCCCCCTTGGTTGGGAACACTGAAGCTTTCTTT. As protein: CSAPLVGNTEAFF.

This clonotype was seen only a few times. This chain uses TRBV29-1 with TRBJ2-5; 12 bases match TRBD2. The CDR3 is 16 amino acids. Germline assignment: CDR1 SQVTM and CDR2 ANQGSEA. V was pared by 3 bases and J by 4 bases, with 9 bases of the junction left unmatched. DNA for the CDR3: TGCAGCGTTGACGGGCTAGCGGGGGGGAACACAGAGACCCAGTACTTC. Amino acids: CSVDGLAGGNTETQYF.